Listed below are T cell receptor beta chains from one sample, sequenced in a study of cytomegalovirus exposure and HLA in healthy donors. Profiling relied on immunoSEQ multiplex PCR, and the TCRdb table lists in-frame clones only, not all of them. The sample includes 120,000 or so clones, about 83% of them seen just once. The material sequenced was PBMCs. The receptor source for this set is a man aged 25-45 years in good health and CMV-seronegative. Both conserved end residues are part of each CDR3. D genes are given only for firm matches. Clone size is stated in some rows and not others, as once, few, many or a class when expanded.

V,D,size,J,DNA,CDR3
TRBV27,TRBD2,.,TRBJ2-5,TGTGCCAGCAGCCGTTGGACTAGCGGGGGCTATGAGACCCAGTACTTC,CASSRWTSGGYETQYF
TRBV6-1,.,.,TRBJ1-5,TGTGCCAGCAGTGAAGATGTCAGAAATCAGCCCCAGCATTTT,CASSEDVRNQPQHF
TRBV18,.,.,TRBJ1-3,TGTGCCAGCCTTTTATCCCGGGACAACGGAAACACCATATATTTT,CASLLSRDNGNTIYF
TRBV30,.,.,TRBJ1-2,TGTGCCTGGAGTACAGGCTATGGCTACACCTTC,CAWSTGYGYTF
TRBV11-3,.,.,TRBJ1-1,TGTGCCAGCAGCTTCGGGACCCAGGCGGGGCAAGCTTTCTTT,CASSFGTQAGQAFF
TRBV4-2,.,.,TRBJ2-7,TGTGCCAGCAGCCAAGGCCCCCGGACAGCCGAGAGAGGTGAGCAGTACTTC,CASSQGPRTAERGEQYF
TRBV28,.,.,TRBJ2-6,TGTGCCAGCAGCATCCAGAACTCTGGGGCCAACGTCCTGACTTTC,CASSIQNSGANVLTF
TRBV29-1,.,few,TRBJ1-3,TGCAGCGTTCAGGGGTTGAGCTCTGGAAACACCATATATTTT,CSVQGLSSGNTIYF
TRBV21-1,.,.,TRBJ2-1,TGTGCCAGCAGCGCGTATAGACAGGGTGGCCACAATGAGCAGTTCTTC,CASSAYRQGGHNEQFF
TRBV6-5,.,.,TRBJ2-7,TGTGCCAGCAGTTACGACAGTCCGAGTCGGTACGAGCAGTACTTC,CASSYDSPSRYEQYF
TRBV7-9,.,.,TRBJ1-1,TGTGCCAGCAGCCCAGAGAACACTGAAGCTTTCTTT,CASSPENTEAFF
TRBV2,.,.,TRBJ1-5,TGTGCCAGCAGTGAGAGCTATAGCAATCAGCCCCAGCATTTT,CASSESYSNQPQHF
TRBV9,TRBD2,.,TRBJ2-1,TGTGCCAGCAGCTTAACTAGCGGGGGGCTGAGCTCCTACAATGAGCAGTTCTTC,CASSLTSGGLSSYNEQFF
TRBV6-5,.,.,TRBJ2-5,TGTGCCAGCACCCTAGGTGAAGGGACCCAGTACTTC,CASTLGEGTQYF
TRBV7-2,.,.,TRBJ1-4,TGTGCCAGCAGCTTAGCAGGCACAGGGATAAATGAAAAACTGTTTTTT,CASSLAGTGINEKLFF
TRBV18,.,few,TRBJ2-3,TGTGCCAGCTCACCCAACATGGTAGGAGTCACAGATACGCAGTATTTT,CASSPNMVGVTDTQYF
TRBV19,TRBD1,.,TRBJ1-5,TGTGCCAGTAGTACCCAACAGGGGGCGGGATGGGGCAATCAGCCCCAGCATTTT,CASSTQQGAGWGNQPQHF
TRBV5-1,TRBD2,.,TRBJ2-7,TGCGCCAGCATCGGGACTAGCGGGAGTCACGAGCAGTACTTC,CASIGTSGSHEQYF
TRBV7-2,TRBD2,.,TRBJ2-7,TGTGCCAGCAGCTTAGGGGGGGGGTCCTACGAGCAGTACTTC,CASSLGGGSYEQYF
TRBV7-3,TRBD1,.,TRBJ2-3,TGTGCCAGCAGCGTCAATTCGGGACAGGGTGCGGATACGCAGTATTTT,CASSVNSGQGADTQYF
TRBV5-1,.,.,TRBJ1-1,TGCGCCAGCAGCTTGGCCCGAGGAGTGGGGAACACTGAAGCTTTCTTT,CASSLARGVGNTEAFF
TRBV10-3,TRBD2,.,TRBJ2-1,TGTGCCATCAGTGGTACTAGCGGGAGAGGGTATGAGCAGTTCTTC,CAISGTSGRGYEQFF
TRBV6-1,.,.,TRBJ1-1,TGTGCCAGCAGTGAAGCGTCGAGAGGCACAGAAGCTTTCTTT,CASSEASRGTEAFF
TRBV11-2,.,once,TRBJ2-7,TGTGCCAGCAGCATGCACCCAGGGGGGTCTGAAAACGAGCAGCACTTC,CASSMHPGGSENEQHF
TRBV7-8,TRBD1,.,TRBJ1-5,TGTGCCAGCAGCTTACTACAGGGGCCGTCTCAGCCCCAGCATTTT,CASSLLQGPSQPQHF
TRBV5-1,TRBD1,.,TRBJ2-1,TGCGCCAGCAGCACAGCCGGGACAGGGAACTTCCTAGGCTACAATGAGCAGTTCTTC,CASSTAGTGNFLGYNEQFF
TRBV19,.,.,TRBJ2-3,TGTGCCAGTAGTTTTAGACAGGCAGATACGCAGTATTTT,CASSFRQADTQYF
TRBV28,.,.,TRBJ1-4,TGTGCCAGCAGCGAGGGGGAGGGGTACGAAAAACTGTTTTTT,CASSEGEGYEKLFF
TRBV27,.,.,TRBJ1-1,TGTGCCAGCAGTTTGAGCAGGGGTGACACTGAAGCTTTCTTT,CASSLSRGDTEAFF
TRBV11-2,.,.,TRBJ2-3,TGTGCCAGCAGCTTAGTTGGCAGCACAGATACGCAGTATTTT,CASSLVGSTDTQYF
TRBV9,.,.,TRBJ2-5,TGTGCCAGCAGCGCCGAAGAGACCCAGTACTTC,CASSAEETQYF
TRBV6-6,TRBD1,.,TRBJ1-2,TGTGCCACCTCGGGACAGAGCCCCTATGGCTACACCTTC,CATSGQSPYGYTF
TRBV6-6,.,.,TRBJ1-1,TGTGCCAGCAGTAAGATGACAGGATTGAGTACTGAAGCTTTCTTT,CASSKMTGLSTEAFF
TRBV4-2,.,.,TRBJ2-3,TGTGCCAGCAGCCGGCTGGGGGAGGGCACAGATACGCAGTATTTT,CASSRLGEGTDTQYF
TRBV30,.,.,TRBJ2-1,TGTGCCCAAGCCCAGGGCCAGGGGAGCTCCTACAATGAGCAGTTCTTC,CAQAQGQGSSYNEQFF
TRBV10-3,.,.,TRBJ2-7,TGTGCCATCAGTGAAGGGTGGGCAGGGCGACGATACGAGCAGTACTTC,CAISEGWAGRRYEQYF
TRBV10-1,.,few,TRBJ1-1,TGCGCCAGCAGTGACGGAGGTGAAGCTTTCTTT,CASSDGGEAFF
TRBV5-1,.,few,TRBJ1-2,TGCGCCAGCAGCTCAGAATATGGCTACACCTTC,CASSSEYGYTF
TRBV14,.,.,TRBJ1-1,TGTGCCAGCAGCCCCCAGGGCCGTAGGAACACTGAAGCTTTCTTT,CASSPQGRRNTEAFF
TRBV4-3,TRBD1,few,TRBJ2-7,TGCGCCAGCAGCCATAATACCGGGACAGGGGGCTACGAGCAGTACTTC,CASSHNTGTGGYEQYF
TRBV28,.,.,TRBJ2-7,TGTGCCAGCAGTTTGGAGGATATCTACGAGCAGTACTTC,CASSLEDIYEQYF
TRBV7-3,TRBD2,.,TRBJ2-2,TGTGCCAGCAGCCCCCTGACTAGCGTCCCCGGGGAGCTGTTTTTT,CASSPLTSVPGELFF
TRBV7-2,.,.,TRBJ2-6,TGTGCCAGCAGCTTAGTCCCAGGGTACTCTGGGGCCAACGTCCTGACTTTC,CASSLVPGYSGANVLTF
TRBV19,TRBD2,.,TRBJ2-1,TGTGCCAATCCCCCGGGACTAGCTTACTATAAGCAGTTCTTC,CANPPGLAYYKQFF
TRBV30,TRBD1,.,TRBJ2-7,TGTGCCTGGACCGTGCCGGGACAGGGGTACTACGAGCAGTACTTC,CAWTVPGQGYYEQYF
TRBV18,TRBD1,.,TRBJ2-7,TGTGCCAGCTCACCGGAATGGGACAGGGGGCTCCCCTACGAGCAGTACTTC,CASSPEWDRGLPYEQYF
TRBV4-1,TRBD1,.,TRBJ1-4,TGCGCCAGCAGCCAATTATCTAACCTGGGACAGCAGAATGAAAAACTGTTTTTT,CASSQLSNLGQQNEKLFF
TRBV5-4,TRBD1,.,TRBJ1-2,TGTGCCAGCAGCTGGACAGGAGGGAATGGCTACACCTTC,CASSWTGGNGYTF
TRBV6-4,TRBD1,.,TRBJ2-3,TGTGCCAGCAGTGACTCGGGGCAGGGGGTAGATACGCAGTATTTT,CASSDSGQGVDTQYF
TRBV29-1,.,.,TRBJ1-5,TGCAGCGCTAAAGTTGGGGGGGGCAATCAGCCCCAGCATTTT,CSAKVGGGNQPQHF
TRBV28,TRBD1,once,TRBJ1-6,TGTGCCAGCAGTTCACAGGGGGGTCTGGGTTCACCCCTCCACTTT,CASSSQGGLGSPLHF
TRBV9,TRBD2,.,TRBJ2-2,TGTGCCAGCAGCGTAGGCCTAGCGGGGTCGGACACCGGGGAGCTGTTTTTT,CASSVGLAGSDTGELFF
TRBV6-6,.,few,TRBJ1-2,TGTGCCAGCAGTCTCCGGACAAGCATGCACTATGGCTACACCTTC,CASSLRTSMHYGYTF
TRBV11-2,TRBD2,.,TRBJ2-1,TGTGCCAGCAGCTTAGATCGGGGGGATGAGCAGTTCTTC,CASSLDRGDEQFF
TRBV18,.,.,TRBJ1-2,TGTGCCAGCTCACCAGAAGCAAACTATGGCTACACCTTC,CASSPEANYGYTF
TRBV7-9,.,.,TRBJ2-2,TGTGCCAGCAGCTTTGGTAGCCCAGCTAAACCCACCGGGGAGCTGTTTTTT,CASSFGSPAKPTGELFF
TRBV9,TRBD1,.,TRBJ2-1,TGTGCCAGCAAGGTCGGGACAGGGGAGTACAATGAGCAGTTCTTC,CASKVGTGEYNEQFF
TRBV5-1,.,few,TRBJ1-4,TGCGCCAGCAGCTCAGTACGGCCAGGGGATGCTAATGAAAAACTGTTTTTT,CASSSVRPGDANEKLFF
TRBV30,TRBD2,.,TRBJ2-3,TGTGCCTGGGAAGGGACTAGCGGGGGTGGAGGTTACACAGATACGCAGTATTTT,CAWEGTSGGGGYTDTQYF
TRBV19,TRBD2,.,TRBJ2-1,TGTGCCAGTCGGATGGGCGGGGGGACCTACAATGAGCAGTTCTTC,CASRMGGGTYNEQFF